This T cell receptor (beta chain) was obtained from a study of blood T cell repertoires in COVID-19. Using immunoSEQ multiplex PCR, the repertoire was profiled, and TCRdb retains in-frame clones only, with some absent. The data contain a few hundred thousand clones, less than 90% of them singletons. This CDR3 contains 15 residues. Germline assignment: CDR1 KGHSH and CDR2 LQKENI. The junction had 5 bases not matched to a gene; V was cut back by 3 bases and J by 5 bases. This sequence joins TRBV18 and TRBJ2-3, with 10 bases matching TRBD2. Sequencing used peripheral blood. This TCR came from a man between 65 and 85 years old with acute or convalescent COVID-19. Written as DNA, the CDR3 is TGTGCCAGCTCACCGCTCAGCGGGAGGGTAGATACGCAGTATTTT. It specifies CASSPLSGRVDTQYF.